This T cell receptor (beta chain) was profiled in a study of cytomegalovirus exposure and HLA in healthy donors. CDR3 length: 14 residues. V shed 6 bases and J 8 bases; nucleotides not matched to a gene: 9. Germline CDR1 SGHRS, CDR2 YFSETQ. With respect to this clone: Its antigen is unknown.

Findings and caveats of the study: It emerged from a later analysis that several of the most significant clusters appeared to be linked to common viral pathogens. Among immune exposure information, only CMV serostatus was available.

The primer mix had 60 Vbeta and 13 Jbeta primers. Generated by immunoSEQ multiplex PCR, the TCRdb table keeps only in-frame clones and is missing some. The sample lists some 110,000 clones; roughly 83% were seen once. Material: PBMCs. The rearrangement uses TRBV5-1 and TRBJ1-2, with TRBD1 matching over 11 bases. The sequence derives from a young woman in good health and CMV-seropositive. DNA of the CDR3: TGCGCCAGCACCAGGACAGGGGGCAGCGGGGGCTACACCTTC. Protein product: CASTRTGGSGGYTF.